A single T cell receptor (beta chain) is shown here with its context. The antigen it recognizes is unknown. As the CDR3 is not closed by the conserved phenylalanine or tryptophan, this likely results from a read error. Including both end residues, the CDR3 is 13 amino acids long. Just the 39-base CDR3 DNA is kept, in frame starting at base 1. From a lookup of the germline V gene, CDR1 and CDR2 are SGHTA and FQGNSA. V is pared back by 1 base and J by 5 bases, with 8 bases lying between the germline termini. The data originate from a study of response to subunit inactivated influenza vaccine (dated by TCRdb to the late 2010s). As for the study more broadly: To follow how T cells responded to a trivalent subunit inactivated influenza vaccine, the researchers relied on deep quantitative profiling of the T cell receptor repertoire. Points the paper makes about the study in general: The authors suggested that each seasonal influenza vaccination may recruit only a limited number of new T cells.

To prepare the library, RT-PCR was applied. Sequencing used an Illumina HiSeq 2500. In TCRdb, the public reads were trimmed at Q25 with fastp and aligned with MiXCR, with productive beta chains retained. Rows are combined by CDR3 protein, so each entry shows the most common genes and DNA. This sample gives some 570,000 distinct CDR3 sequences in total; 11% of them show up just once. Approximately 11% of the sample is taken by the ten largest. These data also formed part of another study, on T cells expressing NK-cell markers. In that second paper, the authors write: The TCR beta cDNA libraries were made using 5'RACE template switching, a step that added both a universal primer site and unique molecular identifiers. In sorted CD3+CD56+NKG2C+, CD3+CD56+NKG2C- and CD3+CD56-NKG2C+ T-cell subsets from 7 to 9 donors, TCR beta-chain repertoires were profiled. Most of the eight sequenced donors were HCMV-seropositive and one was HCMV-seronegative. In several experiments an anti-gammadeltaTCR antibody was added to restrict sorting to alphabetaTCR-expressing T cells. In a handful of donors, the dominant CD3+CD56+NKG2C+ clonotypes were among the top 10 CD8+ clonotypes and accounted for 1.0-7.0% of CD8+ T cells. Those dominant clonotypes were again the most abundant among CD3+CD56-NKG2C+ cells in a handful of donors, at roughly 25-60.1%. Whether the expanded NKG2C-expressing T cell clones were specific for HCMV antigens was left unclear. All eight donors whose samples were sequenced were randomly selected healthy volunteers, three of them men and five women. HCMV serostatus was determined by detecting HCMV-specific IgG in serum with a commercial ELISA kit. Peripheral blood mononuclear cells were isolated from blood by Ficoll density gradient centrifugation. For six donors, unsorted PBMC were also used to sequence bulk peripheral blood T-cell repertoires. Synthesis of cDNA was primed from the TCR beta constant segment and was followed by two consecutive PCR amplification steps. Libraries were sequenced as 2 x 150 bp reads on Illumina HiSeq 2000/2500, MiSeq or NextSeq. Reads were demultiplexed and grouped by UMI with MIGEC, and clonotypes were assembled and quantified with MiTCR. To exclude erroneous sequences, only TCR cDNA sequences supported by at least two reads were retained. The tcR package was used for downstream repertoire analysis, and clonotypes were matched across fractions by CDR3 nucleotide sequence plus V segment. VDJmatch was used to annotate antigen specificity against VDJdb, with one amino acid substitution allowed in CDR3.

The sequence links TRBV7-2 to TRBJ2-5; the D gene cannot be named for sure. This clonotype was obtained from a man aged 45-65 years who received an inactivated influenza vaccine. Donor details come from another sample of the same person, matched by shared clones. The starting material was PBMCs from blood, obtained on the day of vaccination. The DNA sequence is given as TGTGCCAGCAGCTTAGGGGCACGGGAGACCCAGTACATC. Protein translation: CASSLGARETQYI.